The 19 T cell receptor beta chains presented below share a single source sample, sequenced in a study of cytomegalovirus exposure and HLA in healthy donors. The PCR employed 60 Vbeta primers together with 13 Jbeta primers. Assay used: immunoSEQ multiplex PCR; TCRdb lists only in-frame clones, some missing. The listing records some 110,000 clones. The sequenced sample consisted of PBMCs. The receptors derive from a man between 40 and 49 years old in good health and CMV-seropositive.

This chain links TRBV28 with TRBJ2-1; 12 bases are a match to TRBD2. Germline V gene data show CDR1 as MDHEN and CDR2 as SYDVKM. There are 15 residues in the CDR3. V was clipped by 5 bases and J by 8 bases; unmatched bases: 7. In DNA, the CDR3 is TGTGCCAGCAGTCCAGGACTAGCGGGACGGGATGAGCAGTTCTTC. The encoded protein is CASSPGLAGRDEQFF.

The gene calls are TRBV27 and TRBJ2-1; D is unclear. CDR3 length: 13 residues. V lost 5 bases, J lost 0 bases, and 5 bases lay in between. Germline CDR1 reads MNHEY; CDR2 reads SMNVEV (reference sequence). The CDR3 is CASSEVSYNEQFF. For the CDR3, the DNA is TGTGCCAGCAGTGAGGTCTCCTACAATGAGCAGTTCTTC.

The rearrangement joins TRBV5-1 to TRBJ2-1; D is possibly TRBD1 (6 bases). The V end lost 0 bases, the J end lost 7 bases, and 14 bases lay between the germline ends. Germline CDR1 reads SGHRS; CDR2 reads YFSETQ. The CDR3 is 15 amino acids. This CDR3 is CASSLGSSQGNEQFF. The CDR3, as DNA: TGCGCCAGCAGCTTGGGGTCCTCCCAGGGGAATGAGCAGTTCTTC. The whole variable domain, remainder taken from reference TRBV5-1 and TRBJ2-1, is KAGVTQTPRYLIKTRGQQVTLSCSPISGHRSVSWYQQTPGQGLQFLFEYFSETQRNKGNFPGRFSGRQFSNSRSEMNVSTLELGDSALYLCASSLGSSQGNEQFFGPGTRLTVL.

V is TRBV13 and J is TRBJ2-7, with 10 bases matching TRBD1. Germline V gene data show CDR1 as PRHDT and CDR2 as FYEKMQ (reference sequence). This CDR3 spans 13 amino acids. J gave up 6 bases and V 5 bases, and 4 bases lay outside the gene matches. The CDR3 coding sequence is TGTGCCAGCAGCCTCCGGACAGGGGGCGAGCAGTACTTC. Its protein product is CASSLRTGGEQYF.

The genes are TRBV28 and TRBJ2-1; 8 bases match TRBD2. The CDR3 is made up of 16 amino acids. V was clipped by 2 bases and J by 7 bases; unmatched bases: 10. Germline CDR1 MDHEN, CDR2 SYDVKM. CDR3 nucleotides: TGTGCCAGCAGTTTACAGGAACTAGCGGCAGGGAATGAGCAGTTCTTC. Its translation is CASSLQELAAGNEQFF.

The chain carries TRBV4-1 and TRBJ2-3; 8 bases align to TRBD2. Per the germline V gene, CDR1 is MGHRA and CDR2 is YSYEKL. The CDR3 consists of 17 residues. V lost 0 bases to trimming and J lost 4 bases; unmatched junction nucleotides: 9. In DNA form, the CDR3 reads TGCGCCAGCAGCCAAGAACCGAGCGGGAGCCGACCAGATACGCAGTATTTT. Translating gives CASSQEPSGSRPDTQYF.

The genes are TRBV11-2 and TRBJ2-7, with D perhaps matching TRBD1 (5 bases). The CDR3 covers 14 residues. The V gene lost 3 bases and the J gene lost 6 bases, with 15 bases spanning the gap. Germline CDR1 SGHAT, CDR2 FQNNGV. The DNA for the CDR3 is TGTGCCAGCAGCTTGGGCAGGGCTTCGGTCGAGCAGTACTTC. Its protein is CASSLGRASVEQYF.

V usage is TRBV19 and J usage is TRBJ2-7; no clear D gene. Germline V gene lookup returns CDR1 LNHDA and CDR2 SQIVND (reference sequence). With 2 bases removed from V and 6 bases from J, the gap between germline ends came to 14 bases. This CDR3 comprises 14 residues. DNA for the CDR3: TGTGCCAGTAGTATAAGTGGAGTGGCGCGCGAGCAGTACTTC. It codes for CASSISGVAREQYF.

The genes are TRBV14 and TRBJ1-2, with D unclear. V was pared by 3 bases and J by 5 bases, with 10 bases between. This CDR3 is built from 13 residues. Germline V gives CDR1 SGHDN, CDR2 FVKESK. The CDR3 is CASSHQAQYGYTF. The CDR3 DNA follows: TGTGCCAGCAGCCATCAGGCCCAGTATGGCTACACCTTC. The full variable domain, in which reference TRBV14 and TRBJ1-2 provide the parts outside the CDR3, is EAGVTQFPSHSVIEKGQTVTLRCDPISGHDNLYWYRRVMGKEIKFLLHFVKESKQDESGMPNNRFLAERTGGTYSTLKVQPAELEDSGVYFCASSHQAQYGYTFGSGTRLTVV.

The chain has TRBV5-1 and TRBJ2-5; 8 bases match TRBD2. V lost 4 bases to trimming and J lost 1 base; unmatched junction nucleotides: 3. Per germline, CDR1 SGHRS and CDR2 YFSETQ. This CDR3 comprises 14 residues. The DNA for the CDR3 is TGCGCCAGCAGCCCGGGAGGGGTCCAAGAGACCCAGTACTTC. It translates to CASSPGGVQETQYF.

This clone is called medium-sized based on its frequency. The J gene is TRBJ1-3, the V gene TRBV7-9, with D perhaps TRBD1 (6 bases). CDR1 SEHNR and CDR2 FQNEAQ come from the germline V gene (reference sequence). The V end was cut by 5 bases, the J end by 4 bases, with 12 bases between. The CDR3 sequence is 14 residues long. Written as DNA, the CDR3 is TGTGCCAGCAGCCTAGGACAGCAAGGAAACACCATATATTTT. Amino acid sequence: CASSLGQQGNTIYF.

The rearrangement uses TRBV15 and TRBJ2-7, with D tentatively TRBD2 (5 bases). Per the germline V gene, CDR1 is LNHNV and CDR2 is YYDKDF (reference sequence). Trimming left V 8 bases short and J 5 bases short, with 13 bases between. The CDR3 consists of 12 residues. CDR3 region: CATAGLANEQYF. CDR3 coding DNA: TGTGCCACCGCTGGACTTGCAAACGAGCAGTACTTC. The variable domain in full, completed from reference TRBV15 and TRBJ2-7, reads DAMVIQNPRYQVTQFGKPVTLSCSQTLNHNVMYWYQQKSSQAPKLLFHYYDKDFNNEADTPDNFQSRRPNTSFCFLDIRSPGLGDTAMYLCATAGLANEQYFGPGTRLTVT.

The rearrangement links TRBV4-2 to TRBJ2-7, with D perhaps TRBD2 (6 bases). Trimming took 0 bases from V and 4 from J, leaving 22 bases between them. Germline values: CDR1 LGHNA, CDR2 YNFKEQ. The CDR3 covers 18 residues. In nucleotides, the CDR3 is TGTGCCAGCAGCCAAGAGGTCGGGGGAACGGGAGTAGAGTACGAGCAGTACTTC. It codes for CASSQEVGGTGVEYEQYF.

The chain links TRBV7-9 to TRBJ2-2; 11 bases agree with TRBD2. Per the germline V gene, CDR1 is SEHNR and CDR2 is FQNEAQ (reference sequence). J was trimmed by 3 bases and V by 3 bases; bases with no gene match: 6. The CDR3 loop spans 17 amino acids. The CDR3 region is CASSFGSGRGYTGELFF. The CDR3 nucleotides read TGTGCCAGCAGCTTTGGTAGCGGGAGGGGATACACCGGGGAGCTGTTTTTT.

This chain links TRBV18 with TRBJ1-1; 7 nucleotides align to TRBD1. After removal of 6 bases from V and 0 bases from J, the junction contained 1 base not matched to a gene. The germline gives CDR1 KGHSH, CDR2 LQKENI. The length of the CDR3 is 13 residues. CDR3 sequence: CASSGQMNTEAFF. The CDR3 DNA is TGTGCCAGCTCGGGACAGATGAACACTGAAGCTTTCTTT.

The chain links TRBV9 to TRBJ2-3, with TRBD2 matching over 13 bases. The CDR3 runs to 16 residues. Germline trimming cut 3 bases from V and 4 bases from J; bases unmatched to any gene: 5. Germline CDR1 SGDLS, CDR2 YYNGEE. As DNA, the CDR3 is TGTGCCAGCAGCGCCCGGACTAGCGGGGGCGCAGATACGCAGTATTTT. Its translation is CASSARTSGGADTQYF.

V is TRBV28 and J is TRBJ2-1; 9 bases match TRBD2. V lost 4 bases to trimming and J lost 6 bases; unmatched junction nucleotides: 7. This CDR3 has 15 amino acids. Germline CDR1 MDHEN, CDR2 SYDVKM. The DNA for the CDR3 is TGTGCCAGCAGTTCAGTAGCGGGAGCGCCCAATGAGCAGTTCTTC. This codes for CASSSVAGAPNEQFF.

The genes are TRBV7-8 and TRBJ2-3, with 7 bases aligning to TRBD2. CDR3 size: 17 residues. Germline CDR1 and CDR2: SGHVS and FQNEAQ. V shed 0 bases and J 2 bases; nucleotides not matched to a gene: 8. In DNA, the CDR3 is TGTGCCAGCAGCTTAGCCCTGACTAGCAGAGTCACAGATACGCAGTATTTT. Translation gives CASSLALTSRVTDTQYF.

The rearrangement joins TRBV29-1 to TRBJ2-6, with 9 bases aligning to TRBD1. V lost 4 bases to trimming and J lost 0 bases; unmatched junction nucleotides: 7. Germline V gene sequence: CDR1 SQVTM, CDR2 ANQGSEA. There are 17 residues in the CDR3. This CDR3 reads CSVGAGQGPSGANVLTF. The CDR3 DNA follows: TGCAGCGTTGGGGCGGGACAGGGTCCCTCTGGGGCCAACGTCCTGACTTTC.